These T cell receptor beta chains were read from a single sample in a study of blood T cell repertoires in COVID-19. Assay used: immunoSEQ multiplex PCR; TCRdb lists only in-frame clones, some missing. The table lists 55,000 to 65,000 clones, more than 90% of them singletons. Material for sequencing was peripheral blood. These receptors were obtained from a man in his sixties with acute or convalescent COVID-19. CDR3s include the opening cysteine and the closing phenylalanine or tryptophan. The D gene is left open where the match is weak. Rows may omit the clone size; those that give it use once, few, many or a size class.

V: TRBV27
size: .
J: TRBJ2-1
D: TRBD2
DNA: TGTGCCAGCGCGATAATAGCGGGATCCTCTTACAATGAGCAGTTCTTC
CDR3: CASAIIAGSSYNEQFF

V: TRBV20-1
size: .
J: TRBJ1-4
D: TRBD1
DNA: TGCAGTGCTAGTCCTCTGAGACAGGGGGCATCTAATGAAAAACTGTTTTTT
CDR3: CSASPLRQGASNEKLFF

V: TRBV13
size: .
J: TRBJ2-5
D: .
DNA: TGTGCCAGCAGCTTAGTTACCCAGGGTGTTAAAAAGACCCAGTACTTC
CDR3: CASSLVTQGVKKTQYF

V: TRBV15
size: .
J: TRBJ2-1
D: .
DNA: TGTGCCACCAGCAGAGTTTCCGGCGGGAACAATGAGCAGTTCTTC
CDR3: CATSRVSGGNNEQFF

V: TRBV19
size: .
J: TRBJ2-3
D: TRBD2
DNA: TGTGCCAGTAGTATTATACTAGCGGGAGGGCCGGAGCAGTATTTT
CDR3: CASSIILAGGPEQYF

V: TRBV24-1
size: .
J: TRBJ2-1
D: TRBD1
DNA: TGTGCCACCAGTGTCCCCGGGACAGGTACCAATGAGCAGTTCTTC
CDR3: CATSVPGTGTNEQFF

V: TRBV27
size: .
J: TRBJ2-1
D: .
DNA: TGTGCCAGCAGTTTGGCAGGAGAGCAGTTCTTC
CDR3: CASSLAGEQFF

V: TRBV21-1
size: .
J: TRBJ2-7
D: .
DNA: TGTGCCAGCAGCAAGATAGTGCCGGGAGGGCGGCCCTACGAGCAGTACTTC
CDR3: CASSKIVPGGRPYEQYF

V: TRBV18
size: .
J: TRBJ2-5
D: TRBD1
DNA: TGTGCCAGCTCACGGGGGACAGAAGAGACGTGGACCCAGTACTTC
CDR3: CASSRGTEETWTQYF

V: TRBV7-6
size: .
J: TRBJ2-7
D: TRBD2
DNA: TGTGCCAGCAGCCCCCTTAGGGGCGGGAGTTACGAGCAGTACTTC
CDR3: CASSPLRGGSYEQYF

V: TRBV14
size: once
J: TRBJ2-6
D: .
DNA: TGTGCCAGCAGCCTAAGGGCAGGGGACTCTGGGGCCAACGTCCTGACTTTC
CDR3: CASSLRAGDSGANVLTF

V: TRBV12-5
size: .
J: TRBJ1-1
D: TRBD1
DNA: TGTGCTAGTGGTCCAGAAAGACAGGGGAACACTGAAGCTTTCTTT
CDR3: CASGPERQGNTEAFF

V: TRBV7-3
size: .
J: TRBJ2-1
D: TRBD2
DNA: TGTGCCAGCAGCCTTCACCCTCACCTGGGACTAGCGGGAGGGTCCTACAATGAGCAGTTCTTC
CDR3: CASSLHPHLGLAGGSYNEQFF

V: TRBV7-2
size: .
J: TRBJ2-3
D: TRBD2
DNA: TGTGCCAGCAGCTTAACGGGAGGCCGAGATACGCAGTATTTT
CDR3: CASSLTGGRDTQYF

V: TRBV9
size: .
J: TRBJ1-4
D: .
DNA: TGTGCCAGCAGCCCTAGGGGCGGAACTAATGAAAAACTGTTTTTT
CDR3: CASSPRGGTNEKLFF

V: TRBV27
size: .
J: TRBJ1-1
D: TRBD1
DNA: TGTGCCAGCAGTTTATCGGCTCAGGGGGCGCACGCTTTCTTT
CDR3: CASSLSAQGAHAFF

V: TRBV18
size: .
J: TRBJ1-5
D: TRBD1
DNA: TGTGCCAGCTCACCAAGAACAGGGGATCAGCCCCAGCATTTT
CDR3: CASSPRTGDQPQHF

V: TRBV18
size: .
J: TRBJ1-2
D: TRBD1
DNA: TGTGCCAGCTCACCCGAAGGGGGCGCGGGAGGCTACACCTTC
CDR3: CASSPEGGAGGYTF

V: TRBV11-2
size: .
J: TRBJ1-1
D: TRBD1
DNA: TGTGCCAGCAGCTCCCAGGGGGAAGACACTGAAGCTTTCTTT
CDR3: CASSSQGEDTEAFF

V: TRBV2
size: .
J: TRBJ1-2
D: TRBD1
DNA: TGTGCCAGCAGTCGTACAGGGGACGGCTATGGCTACACCTTC
CDR3: CASSRTGDGYGYTF

V: TRBV3-1/TRBV3-2
size: .
J: TRBJ2-1
D: TRBD2
DNA: TGTGCCAGCAGCAAGGGGTTTACTAGCGGGCTTTACAATGAGCAGTTCTTC
CDR3: CASSKGFTSGLYNEQFF

V: TRBV3-1/TRBV3-2
size: .
J: TRBJ1-4
D: .
DNA: TGTGCCAGCAGCCAAAGGCAGGGGCATGAAAAACTGTTTTTT
CDR3: CASSQRQGHEKLFF

V: TRBV19
size: .
J: TRBJ2-1
D: .
DNA: TGTGCCAGTAGTATAGGGGGTTGGAGGGATCCCACCTACAATGAGCAGTTCTTC
CDR3: CASSIGGWRDPTYNEQFF

V: TRBV13
size: .
J: TRBJ2-7
D: .
DNA: TGTGCCAGCAGCTTTGAGGACGAGCAGTACTTC
CDR3: CASSFEDEQYF

V: TRBV6-5
size: .
J: TRBJ1-5
D: TRBD1
DNA: TGTGCCAGCAGTCTTACAGGGGGACCTCAGCCCCAGCATTTT
CDR3: CASSLTGGPQPQHF

V: TRBV19
size: .
J: TRBJ1-5
D: .
DNA: TGTGCCAGTCGTGGGGGCCGAGTTTACATTAGCAATCAGCCCCAGCATTTT
CDR3: CASRGGRVYISNQPQHF

V: TRBV3-1/TRBV3-2
size: .
J: TRBJ2-2
D: .
DNA: TGTGCCAGCAGCCAAGTAATTGGCTCAGGGTTCATCGGGGAGCTGTTTTTT
CDR3: CASSQVIGSGFIGELFF

V: TRBV6-5
size: .
J: TRBJ1-3
D: TRBD1
DNA: TGTGCCAGCAGTTACTCGACAGGGACTCCTGGAAACACCATATATTTT
CDR3: CASSYSTGTPGNTIYF

V: TRBV6-5
size: .
J: TRBJ1-6
D: TRBD1
DNA: TGTGCCAGCAGCTCCGGACAGGAGAATTCACCCCTCCACTTT
CDR3: CASSSGQENSPLHF

V: TRBV28
size: .
J: TRBJ2-2
D: .
DNA: TGTGCCAGCAGTTTAATAGTCACTCACAACACCGGGGAGCTGTTTTTT
CDR3: CASSLIVTHNTGELFF

V: TRBV5-1
size: .
J: TRBJ1-2
D: .
DNA: TGCGCCAGCAGCTTGTTGGCAACATCGACAGATCCAGGCTATGGCTACACCTTC
CDR3: CASSLLATSTDPGYGYTF

V: TRBV9
size: few
J: TRBJ1-2
D: .
DNA: TGTGCCAGCAGCCCGAGTCGCCAGGGCCCCCTCTATGGCTACACCTTC
CDR3: CASSPSRQGPLYGYTF

V: TRBV18
size: .
J: TRBJ2-2
D: TRBD2
DNA: TGTGCCAGCTCACCACCCAGCGGGAGGCCGAACACCGGGGAGCTGTTTTTT
CDR3: CASSPPSGRPNTGELFF

V: TRBV5-1
size: .
J: TRBJ2-2
D: .
DNA: TGCGCCAGCAGCTTGGAAGGGGTGGACACCGGGGAGCTGTTTTTT
CDR3: CASSLEGVDTGELFF

V: TRBV27
size: .
J: TRBJ2-1
D: TRBD2
DNA: TGTGCCAGCAGTTTAGAGCGGGAGAGGTGGCGCAATGAGCAGTTCTTC
CDR3: CASSLERERWRNEQFF

V: TRBV9
size: few
J: TRBJ2-7
D: .
DNA: TGTGCCAGCAGCGTAGAAGGTTCAGGAGGGGACGAGCAGTACTTC
CDR3: CASSVEGSGGDEQYF

V: TRBV2
size: .
J: TRBJ1-2
D: .
DNA: TGTGCCAGCAGTGAAGCGAGGGAGCCGGGCCATGGCTACACCTTC
CDR3: CASSEAREPGHGYTF

V: TRBV5-1
size: .
J: TRBJ1-6
D: .
DNA: TGCGCCAGCAGTGCGGCCTCCGAGGGTTCACCCCTCCACTTT
CDR3: CASSAASEGSPLHF

V: TRBV11-1
size: .
J: TRBJ2-1
D: TRBD2
DNA: TGTGCCAGCAGCTTAAGCGGGAGGTCCTACAATGAGCAGTTCTTC
CDR3: CASSLSGRSYNEQFF

V: TRBV30
size: .
J: TRBJ1-2
D: .
DNA: TGTGCCTGGAGTTCGAGATTTTATGGCTACACCTTC
CDR3: CAWSSRFYGYTF

V: TRBV19
size: .
J: TRBJ1-2
D: .
DNA: TGTGCCAGTAGTGCCGCTGCCCCGGGGAACCTCTATGGCTACACCTTC
CDR3: CASSAAAPGNLYGYTF

V: TRBV4-2
size: .
J: TRBJ1-6
D: TRBD1
DNA: TGTGCCAGCAGCCAACCCGACAGGGGCTCACCCCTCCACTTT
CDR3: CASSQPDRGSPLHF

V: TRBV28
size: .
J: TRBJ1-2
D: TRBD1
DNA: TGTGCCAGCAGCATTGGACAGGATTATGGCTACACCTTC
CDR3: CASSIGQDYGYTF

V: TRBV7-2
size: .
J: TRBJ2-1
D: TRBD2
DNA: TGTGCCAGCAGCTTAGTGGCGGGAGACAGTGAGCAGTTCTTC
CDR3: CASSLVAGDSEQFF

V: TRBV28
size: .
J: TRBJ1-1
D: .
DNA: TGTGCGGCGAGGGTGAACACTGAAGCTTTCTTT
CDR3: CAARVNTEAFF

V: TRBV5-6
size: .
J: TRBJ1-3
D: .
DNA: TGTGCCAGCAGCCCTCAGGTTGCTGGAAACACCATATATTTT
CDR3: CASSPQVAGNTIYF